Sequencing of this T cell receptor beta chain was carried out in a study of blood T cell repertoires in COVID-19. Germline trimming cut 2 bases from V and 3 bases from J; bases unmatched to any gene: 5. The CDR3 is 17 amino acids. The germline CDR1 and CDR2 sequences are SGHTA and FQGNSA. Clones were read by immunoSEQ multiplex PCR, and TCRdb kept only the in-frame ones, dropping some. The table includes tens of thousands of clones, less than 85% detected once. Sequencing used peripheral blood. This receptor was identified in a man aged 60 to 75 with acute or convalescent COVID-19. The chain employs TRBV7-2 and TRBJ2-3, with 13 bases aligning to TRBD2. CDR3 DNA: TGTGCCAGCAGCTTAAAACTAGCGGGGGGGCCAACAGATACGCAGTATTTT. As protein: CASSLKLAGGPTDTQYF.